This passage covers 4 T cell receptor beta chains from one sample sequenced in a study of regulatory T cells in long-lasting Graves disease (dated by TCRdb to 2020 to 2023). The sample's time point, from its label and the paper: persistent/refractory GD, antithyroid drugs over 5 years with positive TRAb. RNA was extracted from PBMCs in TRIzol for both TCR sequencing and RNA sequencing. The library was prepared using multiplex PCR. The data were produced on an Illumina HiSeq 4000. TCR beta libraries were built with iRepertoire HTBI primers and Arm-PCR amplification of CDR3 regions. In-frame beta chains were kept once TCRdb had trimmed the public reads at Q25 with fastp and called clones with MiXCR. Rows are unified per CDR3 protein, each entry keeping the most common DNA and genes. The sample yields under 450,000 distinct CDR3 sequences; 20% to 25% were counted once. Less than 30% of the sample goes to the ten largest clones.

The sample in question was peripheral blood mononuclear cells (PBMCs), obtained when the disease was refractory, from a patient treated with antithyroid drugs. The receptors stem from a woman aged 40 to 49 with Graves disease. Donor details come from another sample of the same person, matched by shared clones.

Ten or more counts support this clonotype. The rearrangement uses TRBV28 and TRBJ2-5, with TRBD2 matching over 9 bases. The germline CDR1 and CDR2 sequences are MDHEN and SYDVKM. After removal of 7 bases from V and 6 bases from J, the junction contained 12 bases not matched to a gene. The CDR3 has 15 amino acids. This CDR3 reads CASTSTAGGPQTQYF. In DNA, the CDR3 is TGTGCCAGCACCTCGACCGCGGGAGGGCCCCAGACCCAGTACTTC.

This clonotype has a count of ten or more. This chain uses TRBV11-2 with TRBJ1-1; the D gene is possibly TRBD1 (5 bases). V was clipped by 6 bases and J by 0 bases, with 14 bases between them. Germline lookup yields CDR1 SGHAT and CDR2 FQNNGV. The CDR3 is 15 residues long. The CDR3 nucleotides are TGTGCCAGCAGACGGACACAAAATATGAACACTGAAGCTTTCTTT. Protein product: CASRRTQNMNTEAFF.

This clonotype was counted only a few times. This sequence joins TRBV2 and TRBJ2-7, with 12 bases that match TRBD1. V gave up 6 bases and J gave up 3 bases; unmatched junction bases: 6. CDR1 and CDR2 from the germline V gene are SNHLY and FYNNEI. The CDR3 covers 15 residues. In nucleotides, the CDR3 is TGTGCCAGCAGCGGGACAGGGGGCGTTATCTACGAGCAGTACTTC. Translating gives CASSGTGGVIYEQYF.

The CDR3 DNA sequence: TGCAGTGCCAGAACTAGGGACCTCCGAGGTGAAAAACTGTTTTTT. It encodes CSARTRDLRGEKLFF. The rearrangement joins TRBV20-1 to TRBJ1-4; D is perhaps TRBD1 (5 bases). Trimming removed 6 bases at V and 7 bases at J, with 21 bases between. The CDR3 has 15 residues. From germline, CDR1 is DFQATT and CDR2 SNEGSKA (reference sequence).